This entry lists 15 T cell receptor beta chains sequenced from one sample in a study of beta chain features in type 1 diabetes (dated by TCRdb to about 2018). Study-wide conclusions, independent of this receptor: A moderate but significant shortening of TCRB CDR3 length was observed in type 1 diabetes patients in all four CD4+ subsets.

The receptor library was made with the immunoSEQ multiplex PCR assay. All of the isolated RNA was reverse transcribed with the High Capacity cDNA Reverse Transcription Kit, so expressed TCRB transcripts were sequenced. Drawn from immuneACCESS, this table holds only the in-frame rearrangements with V and J called that TCRdb kept. Clones are partly lost; checked studies trace under half to an unresolved V gene and leave the rest unexplained. In this sample the table shows 300,000 or so clones, around 9.3% of which occur a single time. Jointly, the top ten make up 1% of the sample. These receptors have no identified antigens. The material sequenced was central memory CD4+ T cells from blood. These receptors all come from a man under 40 with type 1 diabetes.

CDR3 nucleotide sequence: TGTGCCAGCAGCTGGGGGTCCCAGCGGGAGACCCAGTACTTC. It translates to CASSWGSQRETQYF. This chain connects TRBV5-4 to TRBJ2-5, with D possibly being TRBD1 or TRBD2 (5 bases each). V was pared by 3 bases and J by 5 bases, with 14 bases between. Germline V gene lookup returns CDR1 SGHNT and CDR2 YYREEE (reference sequence). The CDR3 contains 14 residues.

As concerns this clone: The same CDR3 is also encoded by other DNA sequences in this sample. CDR3: CAWSGTGNQPQHF. CDR3 nucleotides: TGTGCCTGGAGCGGGACAGGCAATCAGCCCCAGCATTTT. The chain combines TRBV30 with TRBJ1-5, with 7 bases lining up with TRBD1. The CDR3 is 13 amino acids. Germline trimming cut 3 bases from V and 2 bases from J; bases unmatched to any gene: 1. Germline V lookup: CDR1 GTSNPN, CDR2 SVGIG (reference sequence). Full variable domain (missing parts from reference TRBV30 and TRBJ1-5): SQTIHQWPATLVQPVGSPLSLECTVEGTSNPNLYWYRQAAGRGLQLLFYSVGIGQISSEVPQNLSASRPQDRQFILSSKKLLLSDSGFYLCAWSGTGNQPQHFGDGTRLSIL.

This clone appeared a few times. The chain couples TRBV18 to TRBJ2-3, with D hard to call. Trimming pared 1 base from V and 1 base from J, leaving 6 bases between. CDR1 KGHSH and CDR2 LQKENI come from the germline V gene. The CDR3 sequence is 14 residues long. CDR3 bases: TGTGCCAGCTCACCACGACGCGGCACAGATACGCAGTATTTT. This encodes CASSPRRGTDTQYF.

This clone was seen at least ten times. The V call is TRBV5-1, the J call TRBJ2-3; 8 nucleotides match TRBD1. CDR1 is SGHRS, CDR2 YFSETQ, per germline. V lost 4 bases to trimming and J lost 5 bases; unmatched junction nucleotides: 9. The CDR3 has 15 residues. Here the CDR3 reads CASSQIDRGEDTQYF. The CDR3 DNA follows: TGCGCCAGCAGCCAGATAGACAGGGGCGAAGATACGCAGTATTTT.

The chain employs TRBV15 and TRBJ1-3; 8 positions match TRBD1. V shed 1 base and J 2 bases; nucleotides not matched to a gene: 4. CDR1 and CDR2 from the germline V gene are LNHNV and YYDKDF (reference sequence). This CDR3 contains 16 residues. Here the CDR3 DNA reads TGTGCCACCAGCAGAGGGACAGGGTTTGCTGGAAACACCATATATTTT. It encodes CATSRGTGFAGNTIYF.

V gene TRBV6-1 combines with J gene TRBJ2-2, with a possible D match to TRBD2 (5 bases). Trimming removed 3 bases from V and 2 bases from J, with 13 bases in between. The CDR3 length is 16 residues. Germline V lookup: CDR1 MNHNS, CDR2 SASEGT. The CDR3 protein is CASSEIRDSNTGELFF. In DNA form, the CDR3 reads TGTGCCAGCAGTGAGATCCGGGATTCCAACACCGGGGAGCTGTTTTTT.

This clone was seen a few times. This same CDR3 is encoded by further DNA sequences in the sample. V is TRBV29-1 and J is TRBJ1-2; D perhaps matches TRBD1 (5 bases). Germline V gives CDR1 SQVTM, CDR2 ANQGSEA. V was cut by 6 bases and J by 3 bases, with 8 bases left in between. CDR3 length: 11 amino acids. The DNA for the CDR3 is TGCAGCGTGGGGACGGACTATGGCTACACCTTC. The encoded protein is CSVGTDYGYTF.

The chain has TRBV7-6 and TRBJ1-1, with 10 bases matching TRBD1. The CDR3 sequence is 13 residues long. The junction had 1 base not matched to a gene; V was cut back by 4 bases and J by 5 bases. The germline gives CDR1 SGHVS, CDR2 FNYEAQ. The CDR3 region is CASSWTGGTEAFF. The CDR3 region has the DNA TGTGCCAGCAGCTGGACAGGGGGAACTGAAGCTTTCTTT.

This clone was picked up a small number of times. As DNA, the CDR3 is TGTGCCAGCTCCATCTCGGGGACAGGGAATCAGCCCCAGCATTTT. Protein sequence: CASSISGTGNQPQHF. This rearrangement joins TRBV18 to TRBJ1-5; 9 positions agree with TRBD1. Germline assignment: CDR1 KGHSH and CDR2 LQKENI. V lost 6 bases, J lost 4 bases, and 7 bases stayed unmatched. This CDR3 has 15 amino acids.

This clone occurred many times. V usage is TRBV11-2 and J usage is TRBJ1-1; D call uncertain. The germline V and J ends were trimmed by 0 bases and 11 bases, with 7 bases remaining between them. Germline assignment: CDR1 SGHAT and CDR2 FQNNGV. The CDR3 contains 11 residues. The CDR3 is CASSLEGSAFF. DNA of the CDR3: TGTGCCAGCAGCTTAGAGGGGAGCGCTTTCTTT.

The gene calls are TRBV12-2 and TRBJ2-1; whether TRBD1, the table's D call, matches the DNA was not checked. TRBV12-2 is tagged as a pseudogene. The CDR3 loop spans 12 amino acids. The CDR3 spells CADTSSYNEQFF. CDR3 DNA: TGTGCGGACACCAGCTCCTACAATGAGCAGTTCTTC.

This clone was counted ten times or more. The chain recombines TRBV4-3 with TRBJ2-3, with D possibly matching TRBD1 (5 bases). Trimming took off 5 bases at V and 5 bases at J, with 5 bases between the two ends. The CDR3 runs to 11 residues. CDR1 and CDR2 (germline): LGHNA, YSLEER. CDR3 in amino acids: CASSRGDTQYF. CDR3 nucleotide sequence: TGCGCCAGCAGCAGGGGAGATACGCAGTATTTT.

This clone was picked up a small number of times. The V call is TRBV7-9, the J call TRBJ2-5; no firm D call. Trimming shortened V by 1 base and J by 6 bases, and 9 bases separated the two germline ends. Germline CDR1 is SEHNR and CDR2 is FQNEAQ (reference sequence). The CDR3 sequence is 13 residues long. This chain's CDR3 is CASSLEGGKTQYF. The CDR3 DNA sequence: TGTGCCAGCAGCTTAGAGGGCGGTAAGACCCAGTACTTC.

In its sample, this clone was seen a few times. This rearrangement joins TRBV7-9 to TRBJ2-1; D remains unclear. The V end was cut by 1 base, the J end by 6 bases, with 13 bases between. The V gene's germline CDR1 is SEHNR and CDR2 FQNEAQ (reference sequence). The CDR3 totals 15 residues. This CDR3 reads CASSLDHGSSNEQFF. CDR3 in DNA: TGTGCCAGCAGCTTAGATCACGGCAGCTCCAATGAGCAGTTCTTC.

This chain uses TRBV7-2 with TRBJ2-1, with 7 bases that match TRBD2. Germline CDR1 and CDR2: SGHTA and FQGNSA. J gave up 7 bases and V 1 base, and 10 bases lay outside the gene matches. The CDR3 totals 16 residues. The CDR3 sequence is CASSLGAGAAGNEQFF. The CDR3 DNA reads TGTGCCAGCAGCTTAGGGGCGGGAGCGGCCGGAAATGAGCAGTTCTTC.